The rows below give T cell receptor beta chains drawn from one sample of a study of cytomegalovirus exposure and HLA in healthy donors. Sequencing used immunoSEQ multiplex PCR; TCRdb keeps in-frame clones, though not all of them. The sample yields about 120,000 clones, approximately 78% seen once. Material: PBMCs. The receptors here all came from a middle-aged woman in good health and CMV-seropositive. Each CDR3 is given with its conserved first and last residue. A D gene is named only where the DNA matches it firmly. Where a row states a size, it is once, few, many or the class of an expanded clone; other rows omit it.

V,D,size,J,CDR3,DNA
TRBV6-5,TRBD1,few,TRBJ2-1,CASSEGTDDNEQFF,TGTGCCAGCAGTGAGGGGACAGATGACAATGAGCAGTTCTTC
TRBV5-4,NA,NA,TRBJ1-4,CASSLDTPTATNEKLFF,TGTGCCAGCAGCTTGGATACCCCCACTGCAACTAATGAAAAACTGTTTTTT
TRBV7-6,NA,few,TRBJ2-6,CASSLGRNSGANVLTF,TGTGCCAGCAGCTTAGGCAGGAACTCTGGGGCCAACGTCCTGACTTTC
TRBV14,TRBD1,NA,TRBJ1-6,CASSRPPGQGNSPLHF,TGTGCCAGCAGTCGACCACCGGGACAGGGTAACTCACCCCTCCACTTT
TRBV11-2,NA,NA,TRBJ1-4,CASSLPLGAFNEKLFF,TGTGCCAGCAGCTTGCCCCTAGGGGCCTTCAATGAAAAACTGTTTTTT
TRBV7-3,NA,NA,TRBJ1-2,CASSLTAAPENYGYTF,TGTGCCAGCAGCTTAACCGCCGCGCCGGAGAACTATGGCTACACCTTC
TRBV4-1,TRBD1,NA,TRBJ1-5,CASSPQVTGSLRQPQHF,TGCGCCAGCAGCCCTCAAGTGACAGGGAGTCTAAGACAGCCCCAGCATTTT
TRBV11-1,NA,NA,TRBJ1-1,CASSLRGGITEAFF,TGTGCCAGCAGCTTACGGGGGGGTATAACTGAAGCTTTCTTT
TRBV10-3,NA,NA,TRBJ2-3,CAISERSGSTDTQYF,TGTGCCATCAGTGAGCGCTCGGGAAGCACAGATACGCAGTATTTT
TRBV10-3,TRBD1,NA,TRBJ2-2,CAISPGTGGSGELFF,TGTGCCATCAGCCCCGGGACAGGGGGGTCCGGGGAGCTGTTTTTT
TRBV5-1,NA,NA,TRBJ1-1,CASSLSQGTEAFF,TGCGCCAGCAGCTTGTCACAGGGCACTGAAGCTTTCTTT
TRBV7-9,TRBD2,NA,TRBJ2-3,CASSLLAGGTDTQYF,TGTGCCAGCAGCTTACTAGCGGGGGGAACAGATACGCAGTATTTT
TRBV2,NA,NA,TRBJ2-1,CASSELRGSYNEQFF,TGTGCCAGCAGTGAATTGAGGGGGTCCTACAATGAGCAGTTCTTC
TRBV9,TRBD1,NA,TRBJ1-6,CASSAGQGQDLHF,TGTGCCAGCAGCGCCGGACAGGGACAGGACCTCCACTTT
TRBV19,NA,NA,TRBJ1-6,CASSLLEGNPLHF,TGTGCCAGTAGCCTCTTGGAGGGGAATCCCCTCCACTTT
TRBV9,NA,NA,TRBJ2-6,CASSVHSSGANVLTF,TGTGCCAGCAGCGTACACAGCTCTGGGGCCAACGTCCTGACTTTC
TRBV29-1,NA,NA,TRBJ1-1,CSADKNTEAFF,TGCAGCGCCGACAAGAACACTGAAGCTTTCTTT
TRBV9,NA,NA,TRBJ2-3,CASSTSTSTDTQYF,TGTGCCAGCAGCACTTCGACTAGCACAGATACGCAGTATTTT
TRBV5-1,TRBD1,few,TRBJ2-1,CATNSGQGSAYNEQFF,TGCGCTACCAACTCGGGACAGGGATCCGCCTACAATGAGCAGTTCTTC
TRBV4-3,TRBD1,medium-sized,TRBJ1-1,CASSQEWDSGTQNTEAFF,TGCGCCAGCAGCCAAGAATGGGACAGTGGGACCCAGAACACTGAAGCTTTCTTT
TRBV28,NA,NA,TRBJ1-1,CASRPGGLRTEAFF,TGTGCCAGCAGGCCGGGCGGGTTGCGCACTGAAGCTTTCTTT
TRBV5-6,NA,NA,TRBJ1-2,CASSPLTGEENYGYTF,TGTGCCAGCAGCCCCCTGACAGGAGAGGAAAACTATGGCTACACCTTC
TRBV7-6,TRBD1,NA,TRBJ1-4,CASSLGTGGEKLFF,TGTGCCAGCAGCCTTGGGACAGGGGGGGAAAAACTGTTTTTT
TRBV7-2,TRBD1,NA,TRBJ1-2,CASSLNRGDYGYTF,TGTGCCAGCAGCTTAAACAGGGGAGACTATGGCTACACCTTC
TRBV28,NA,NA,TRBJ1-5,CASSPGTRKPQHF,TGTGCCAGCAGTCCCGGGACAAGGAAGCCCCAGCATTTT
TRBV19,TRBD1,NA,TRBJ1-5,CASSQDRVQPQHF,TGTGCCAGTAGCCAGGACAGGGTGCAGCCCCAGCATTTT
TRBV29-1,NA,NA,TRBJ2-1,CSVPIRANEQFF,TGCAGCGTCCCGATCAGGGCTAATGAGCAGTTCTTC
TRBV5-4,TRBD1,NA,TRBJ2-4,CAGSLGTGGRGNIQYF,TGTGCCGGCAGCTTGGGCACAGGGGGCAGAGGAAACATTCAGTACTTC
TRBV5-8,NA,few,TRBJ1-2,CASSLGEGTLSYGYTF,TGTGCCAGCAGCTTGGGAGAGGGAACATTAAGCTATGGCTACACCTTC
TRBV5-4,NA,NA,TRBJ1-1,CASSLAGRGYKAFF,TGTGCCAGCAGCTTGGCCGGCAGGGGCTATAAGGCTTTCTTT